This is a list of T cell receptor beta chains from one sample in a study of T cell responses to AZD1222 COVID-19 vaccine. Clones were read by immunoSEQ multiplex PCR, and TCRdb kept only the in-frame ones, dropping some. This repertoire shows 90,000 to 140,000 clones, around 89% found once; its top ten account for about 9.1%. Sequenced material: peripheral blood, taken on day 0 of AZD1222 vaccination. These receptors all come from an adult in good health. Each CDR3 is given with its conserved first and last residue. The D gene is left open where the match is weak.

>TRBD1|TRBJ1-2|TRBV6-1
CASSDPGQGGYNYGYTF
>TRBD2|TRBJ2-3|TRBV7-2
CASSLRLAASTDTQYF
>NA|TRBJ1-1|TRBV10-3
CAISAQGGDTEAFF
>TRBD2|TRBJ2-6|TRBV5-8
CASSLLLAGIPGANVLTF
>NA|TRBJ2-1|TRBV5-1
CASSLAVGAIYNEQFF
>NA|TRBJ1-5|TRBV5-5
CASSLDSGGVRPQHF
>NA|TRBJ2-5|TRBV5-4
CASSWGTRETQYF
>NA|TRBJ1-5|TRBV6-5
CASSYERSQPQHF
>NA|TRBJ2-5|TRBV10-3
CAIRGTQETQYF
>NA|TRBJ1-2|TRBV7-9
CASSLATPGQYGYTF
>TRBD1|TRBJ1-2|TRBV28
CASSAPGQGYGGYTF
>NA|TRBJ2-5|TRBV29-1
CGGGEETQYF
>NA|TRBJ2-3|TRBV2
CASSVGLTRGDTQYF
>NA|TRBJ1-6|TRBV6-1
CASSESQGMQSPLHF
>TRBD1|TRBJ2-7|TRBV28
CASSPPGDRVYEQYF
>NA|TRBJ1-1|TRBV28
CASSLGGAHTEAFF
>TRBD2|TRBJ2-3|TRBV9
CASRKGLAGGPGSDTQYF
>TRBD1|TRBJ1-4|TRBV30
CAWRGQGGEKLFF
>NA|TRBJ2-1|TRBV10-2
CASRDFSYNEQFF
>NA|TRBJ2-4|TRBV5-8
CASSLVATKNIQYF
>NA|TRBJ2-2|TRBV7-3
CASSLSGLRAGELFF
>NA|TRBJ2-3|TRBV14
CASSLRTGNPTDTQYF
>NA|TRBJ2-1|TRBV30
CAWRSYNEQFF
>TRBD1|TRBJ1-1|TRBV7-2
CASSWQGVGTEAFF
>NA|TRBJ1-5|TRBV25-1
CASSERGGANQPQHF
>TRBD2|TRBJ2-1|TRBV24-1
CATSDPRWGASGRGGSYNEQFF
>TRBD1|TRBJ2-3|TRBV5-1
CASSSDRLSDTQYF
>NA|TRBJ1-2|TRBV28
CAAGTLYGYTF
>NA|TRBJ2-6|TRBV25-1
CASKSGANVLTF
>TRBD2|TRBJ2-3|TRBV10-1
CASSEAGLAGGPDTQYF
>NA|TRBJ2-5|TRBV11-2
CASSLAFETQYF
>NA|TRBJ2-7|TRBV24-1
CATSDSTTPAYEQYF
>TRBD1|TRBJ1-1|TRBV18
CASSPPGTGVHSPEAFF
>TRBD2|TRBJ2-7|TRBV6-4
CASSDGTSGRSYEQYF
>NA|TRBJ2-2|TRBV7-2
CASSLSRSTGELFF
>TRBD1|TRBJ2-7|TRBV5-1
CASSLLRDRGEQYF
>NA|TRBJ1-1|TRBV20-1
CSASQFVTPNTEAFF
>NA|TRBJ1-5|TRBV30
CAWSTAGNQPQHF
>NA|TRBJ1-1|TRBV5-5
CASSLDSWNTEAFF
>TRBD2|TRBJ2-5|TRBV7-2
CASSQGLAIQTQYF
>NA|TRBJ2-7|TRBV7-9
CASSFGNEQYF
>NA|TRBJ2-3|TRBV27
CASSSPQLMSTDTQYF
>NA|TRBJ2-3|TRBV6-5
CASSYRGEGTDTQYF
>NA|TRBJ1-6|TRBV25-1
CASKGQVYNSPLHF
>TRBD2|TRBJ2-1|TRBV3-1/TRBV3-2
CASSPSASGRNEQFF
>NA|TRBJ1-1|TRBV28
CASIAPIANLLGTEAFF
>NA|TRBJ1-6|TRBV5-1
CASSLAGREAPNSPLHF
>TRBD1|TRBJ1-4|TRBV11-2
CASSFRTGGAGTNEKLFF
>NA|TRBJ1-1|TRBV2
CASRLTANTEAFF
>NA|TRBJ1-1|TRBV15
CATSRGVGVNTEAFF
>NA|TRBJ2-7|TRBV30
CAWSVGRGAYEQYF
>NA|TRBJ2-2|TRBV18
CASSLKTLAGELFF